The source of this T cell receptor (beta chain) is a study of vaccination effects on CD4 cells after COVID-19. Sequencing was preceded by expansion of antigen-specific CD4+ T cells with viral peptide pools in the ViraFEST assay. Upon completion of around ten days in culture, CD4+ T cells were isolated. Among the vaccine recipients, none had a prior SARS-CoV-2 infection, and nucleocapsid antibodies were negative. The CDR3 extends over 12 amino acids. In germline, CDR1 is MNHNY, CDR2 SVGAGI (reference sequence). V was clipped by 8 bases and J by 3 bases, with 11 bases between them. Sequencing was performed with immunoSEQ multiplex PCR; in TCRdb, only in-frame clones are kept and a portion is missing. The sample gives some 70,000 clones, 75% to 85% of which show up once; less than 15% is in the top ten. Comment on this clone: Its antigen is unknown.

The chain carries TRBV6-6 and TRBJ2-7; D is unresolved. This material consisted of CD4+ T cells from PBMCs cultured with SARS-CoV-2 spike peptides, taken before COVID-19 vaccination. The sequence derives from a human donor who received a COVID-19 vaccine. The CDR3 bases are TGTGCCAGCTCGATAGGTGACTACGAGCAGTACGTC. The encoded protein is CASSIGDYEQYV.